What follows are 27 T cell receptor beta chains derived from one specimen sequenced in a study of blood T cell repertoires in COVID-19. Clones were sequenced by immunoSEQ multiplex PCR, and TCRdb holds only the in-frame ones, with some missing. The sample has 200,000 or so clones, about 83% seen once. The sequenced sample consisted of peripheral blood. The receptors derive from a woman in her sixties or seventies with active or convalescent COVID-19.

The rearrangement uses TRBV4-1 and TRBJ1-2; perhaps TRBD1 as D (6 bases). The length of the CDR3 is 16 residues. Germline V CDR1 and CDR2: MGHRA, YSYEKL. The V end was cut by 0 bases, the J end by 3 bases, with 14 bases between. CDR3 sequence: CASSQDQTGYYYGYTF. CDR3 nucleotides: TGCGCCAGCAGCCAAGATCAAACAGGGTATTACTATGGCTACACCTTC.

The chain joins TRBV18 to TRBJ2-5, with TRBD2 identical over 12 bases. Unmatched junction bases numbered 10, after V lost 6 bases and J lost 5 bases. The CDR3 has 16 amino acids. CDR1 KGHSH and CDR2 LQKENI come from the germline V gene. The CDR3 DNA reads TGTGCCAGCTCCCTGACTAGCGGGAGTTTGTTGGAGACCCAGTACTTC. Amino acids: CASSLTSGSLLETQYF.

The chain carries TRBV7-9 and TRBJ2-1; D is undetermined. CDR1 is SEHNR, CDR2 FQNEAQ, per germline (reference sequence). CDR3 length equals 15 residues. Trimming pared 5 bases from V and 1 base from J, leaving 12 bases between. The CDR3 nucleotides are TGTGCCAGCAGCCCTCGCGAGGAATCCTACAATGAGCAGTTCTTC. Encoded protein: CASSPREESYNEQFF.

V gene TRBV6-1 combines with J gene TRBJ1-5; a weak D match, TRBD1 (6 bases). This CDR3 region has 14 residues. The V gene lost 3 bases and the J gene lost 2 bases, with 8 bases spanning the gap. CDR1 is MNHNS, CDR2 SASEGT, per germline. CDR3 protein: CASSDAGGNQPQHF. In DNA, the CDR3 is TGTGCCAGCAGTGACGCAGGGGGCAATCAGCCCCAGCATTTT.

The genes are TRBV4-1 and TRBJ2-1; 8 bases map to TRBD2. Germline V gene sequence: CDR1 MGHRA, CDR2 YSYEKL. Trimming cost V 1 base and J 6 bases; bases outside gene matches: 8. CDR3 size: 16 residues. The CDR3 DNA follows: TGCGCCAGCAGCCAAGCCGGACTAGCCGGACCCAATGAGCAGTTCTTC. It is translated as CASSQAGLAGPNEQFF.

The chain has TRBV24-1 and TRBJ2-3; 8 bases are a match to TRBD2. Germline trimming cut 6 bases from V and 3 bases from J; bases unmatched to any gene: 10. CDR1 and CDR2 (germline): KGHDR, SFDVKD. CDR3 size: 16 residues. The CDR3 protein is CATSKGSGRGTDTQYF. The CDR3 nucleotides read TGTGCCACCAGTAAAGGAAGCGGGAGAGGGACAGATACGCAGTATTTT.

The chain employs TRBV18 and TRBJ1-5, with D perhaps matching TRBD1 (6 bases). Germline values: CDR1 KGHSH, CDR2 LQKENI. The ends were cut back, 1 base at V and 1 base at J, with 17 bases in the middle. The CDR3 runs to 18 residues. CDR3 DNA sequence: TGTGCCAGCTCACCACTCCCGCCGCTCCAGGGGAGCAATCAGCCCCAGCATTTT. Protein product: CASSPLPPLQGSNQPQHF.

The rearrangement joins TRBV7-9 to TRBJ2-1, with no clear D. The CDR3 is 15 amino acids. V was clipped by 0 bases and J by 4 bases, with 10 bases between them. Per the germline V gene, CDR1 is SEHNR and CDR2 is FQNEAQ (reference sequence). CDR3 protein: CASSLAPTRYNEQFF. CDR3 in DNA: TGTGCCAGCAGCTTAGCTCCGACACGTTACAATGAGCAGTTCTTC. The full variable domain, completed using reference TRBV7-9 and TRBJ2-1, is DTGVSQNPRHKITKRGQNVTFRCDPISEHNRLYWYRQTLGQGPEFLTYFQNEAQLEKSRLLSDRFSAERPKGSFSTLEIQRTEQGDSAMYLCASSLAPTRYNEQFFGPGTRLTVL.

The rearrangement joins TRBV19 to TRBJ1-2; possibly TRBD1 for D (5 bases). V lost 2 bases and J 1 base, leaving 11 bases between the germline ends. The germline gives CDR1 LNHDA, CDR2 SQIVND (reference sequence). The CDR3 sequence is 15 residues long. The CDR3 sequence: CASSITGVLNYGYTF. The CDR3 DNA reads TGTGCCAGTAGTATAACAGGCGTCCTTAACTATGGCTACACCTTC.

This clone was recorded at least ten times. V usage is TRBV4-1 and J usage is TRBJ2-1; 9 bases agree with TRBD2. The CDR3 is 17 residues long. The V segment lost 1 base and the J segment 1 base; nucleotides outside the gene matches: 5. Germline lookup yields CDR1 MGHRA and CDR2 YSYEKL. The CDR3 sequence is CASSQGFSGSSYNEQFF. Written as DNA, the CDR3 is TGCGCCAGCAGCCAAGGATTTAGCGGGAGTTCCTACAATGAGCAGTTCTTC.

The rearrangement joins TRBV2 to TRBJ1-2; D perhaps matches TRBD1 (5 bases). V shed 6 bases and J shed 4 bases, with 9 bases lying between them. This CDR3 region has 12 residues. Germline V gene sequence: CDR1 SNHLY, CDR2 FYNNEI. The CDR3 protein is CASSAQGYGYTF. The DNA of the CDR3 is TGTGCCAGCAGCGCCCAGGGCTATGGCTACACCTTC.

J is TRBJ2-2 and V is TRBV7-9; unclear D gene. The V end was cut by 2 bases, the J end by 4 bases, with 11 bases between. CDR1 and CDR2 from the germline V gene are SEHNR and FQNEAQ (reference sequence). The CDR3 spans 15 residues. In DNA, the CDR3 is TGTGCCAGCAGCTTACAGGCCGTTGGCACCGGGGAGCTGTTTTTT. Translated, it gives CASSLQAVGTGELFF.

CDR3 bases: TGTGCCAGTAGCCGGGGACTAGCGGGAACCGGGGAGCTGTTTTTT. Translating gives CASSRGLAGTGELFF. The chain has TRBV19 and TRBJ2-2; 13 nucleotides match TRBD2. The germline gives CDR1 LNHDA, CDR2 SQIVND (reference sequence). The CDR3 is 15 residues long. V trimming: 6 bases; J trimming: 5 bases; junction bases outside the gene matches: 3. The variable domain in full, with the rest retrieved from reference TRBV19 and TRBJ2-2, is DGGITQSPKYLFRKEGQNVTLSCEQNLNHDAMYWYRQDPGQGLRLIYYSQIVNDFQKGDIAEGYSVSREKKESFPLTVTSAQKNPTAFYLCASSRGLAGTGELFFGEGSRLTVL.

The CDR3 DNA reads TGTGCCAGCAGTTTATCAGGCGGGACTGAAGCTTTCTTT. Translation: CASSLSGGTEAFF. The chain has TRBV12-3 or TRBV12-4 and TRBJ1-1, with D unresolved. Trimming shortened V by 2 bases and J by 5 bases, and 9 bases separated the two germline ends. The CDR3 totals 13 residues.

This chain's CDR3 is CASSPQGLRVLLYGYTF. CDR3 nucleotide sequence: TGTGCCAGCAGCCCACAGGGTTTACGGGTATTGCTCTATGGCTACACCTTC. The chain combines TRBV7-9 with TRBJ1-2; possible D gene TRBD1, 6 bases. V was clipped by 5 bases and J by 4 bases, with 23 bases between them. This CDR3 is built from 17 residues. The germline gives CDR1 SEHNR, CDR2 FQNEAQ (reference sequence). The full variable domain, completed using reference TRBV7-9 and TRBJ1-2, is DTGVSQNPRHKITKRGQNVTFRCDPISEHNRLYWYRQTLGQGPEFLTYFQNEAQLEKSRLLSDRFSAERPKGSFSTLEIQRTEQGDSAMYLCASSPQGLRVLLYGYTFGSGTRLTVV.

V and J are TRBV24-1 and TRBJ2-7, with D tentatively TRBD2 (5 bases). The CDR3 length is 15 residues. Germline V gene data show CDR1 as KGHDR and CDR2 as SFDVKD. The V and J ends lost 1 base and 3 bases respectively, with 12 bases between them. This chain's CDR3 is CATSDFAGGNYEQYF. The DNA for the CDR3 is TGTGCCACCAGTGATTTTGCCGGAGGAAACTACGAGCAGTACTTC.

CDR3 residues: CASSHEQGNGYTF. The CDR3 bases are TGCGCCAGCAGCCACGAACAGGGGAATGGCTACACCTTC. V is TRBV4-1 and J is TRBJ1-2; TRBD1 matches 7 bases. Germline V CDR1 and CDR2: MGHRA, YSYEKL. The V and J ends lost 3 bases and 6 bases, in that order; junction bases with no gene match: 4. The CDR3 loop spans 13 amino acids.

J is TRBJ1-1 and V is TRBV5-5; TRBD1 matches 8 bases. The V segment lost 2 bases and the J segment 4 bases; nucleotides outside the gene matches: 4. The CDR3 is made up of 14 amino acids. Germline V CDR1 and CDR2: SGHKS, YYEKEE (reference sequence). Written as DNA, the CDR3 is TGTGCCAGCAGCTTTCTGACAGGGGCCACTGAAGCTTTCTTT. It encodes CASSFLTGATEAFF.

The chain is built from TRBV7-9 and TRBJ1-5, with 9 positions matching TRBD1. The CDR3 covers 19 residues. V trimming: 1 base; J trimming: 3 bases; junction bases outside the gene matches: 13. Germline assignment: CDR1 SEHNR and CDR2 FQNEAQ (reference sequence). The CDR3: CASSLEPGQGKIANQPQHF. In DNA form, the CDR3 reads TGTGCCAGCAGCTTAGAACCTGGACAGGGGAAGATTGCCAATCAGCCCCAGCATTTT.

V is TRBV7-8 and J is TRBJ2-2; a weak D match, TRBD1 (6 bases). This CDR3 contains 16 residues. The germline V and J ends were trimmed by 5 bases and 1 base, with 14 bases remaining between them. From germline, CDR1 is SGHVS and CDR2 FQNEAQ. CDR3 DNA: TGTGCCAGCAGCCATTGGGACAAGGAGAACACCGGGGAGCTGTTTTTT. This translates into CASSHWDKENTGELFF. Complete variable domain (other parts from reference TRBV7-8 and TRBJ2-2): GAGVSQSPRYKVAKRGQDVALRCDPISGHVSLFWYQQALGQGPEFLTYFQNEAQLDKSGLPSDRFFAERPEGSVSTLKIQRTQQEDSAVYLCASSHWDKENTGELFFGEGSRLTVL.

V usage is TRBV28 and J usage is TRBJ2-5; a weak D match, TRBD1 (6 bases). The V and J ends lost 3 bases and 5 bases respectively, with 16 bases between them. CDR1 is MDHEN and CDR2 is SYDVKM in the germline V gene. The CDR3 contains 15 residues. The CDR3 nucleotides read TGTGCCAGCAGTTTTTTCCAGGGGTCGAGGGAGACCCAGTACTTC. Residues: CASSFFQGSRETQYF.

The chain has TRBV9 and TRBJ2-7; 7 nucleotides align to TRBD1. V was pared by 3 bases and J by 2 bases, with 2 bases of the junction left unmatched. CDR3 size: 13 residues. Germline values: CDR1 SGDLS, CDR2 YYNGEE. The DNA for the CDR3 is TGTGCCAGCAGCGATGGACAGGCCTACGAGCAGTACTTC. Translated, it gives CASSDGQAYEQYF.

The chain carries TRBV4-1 and TRBJ2-1, with 7 bases lining up with TRBD2. The CDR3 covers 13 residues. The germline V gene has CDR1 MGHRA and CDR2 YSYEKL. With V trimmed by 2 bases and J by 9 bases, 4 bases remained unmatched. Here the CDR3 reads CASSQRLAVEQFF. The CDR3 DNA is TGCGCCAGCAGCCAACGACTAGCTGTTGAGCAGTTCTTC.

This sequence joins TRBV2 and TRBJ1-2; perhaps TRBD1 as D (6 bases). The CDR3 contains 12 residues. Germline V CDR1 and CDR2: SNHLY, FYNNEI. With 2 bases removed from V and 5 bases from J, the gap between germline ends came to 6 bases. The chain's CDR3 is CASSETGYGYTF. The CDR3 DNA follows: TGTGCCAGCAGTGAAACAGGGTATGGCTACACCTTC.

This chain links TRBV4-1 with TRBJ2-1, with 10 bases identical to TRBD2. V lost 1 base and J lost 15; bases outside the gene matches: 12. The CDR3 sequence is 15 residues long. Germline V gene sequence: CDR1 MGHRA, CDR2 YSYEKL. CDR3 protein: CASSQVLAGAPWGFF. In DNA form, the CDR3 reads TGCGCCAGCAGCCAAGTTCTAGCGGGAGCTCCCTGGGGGTTCTTC.

This clone was recorded only once. The CDR3 DNA sequence: TGTGCCAGCACAACGGGAGAGGAGACCCAGTACTTC. Its translation: CASTTGEETQYF. The V call is TRBV7-2, the J call TRBJ2-5; D is perhaps TRBD2 (6 bases). Trimming took off 7 bases at V and 5 bases at J, with 11 bases between the two ends. The CDR3 consists of 12 residues. Germline-derived CDR1 and CDR2 are SGHTA and FQGNSA.

The rearrangement uses TRBV24-1 and TRBJ2-3; 12 bases align to TRBD2. CDR3 length: 16 residues. The ends lost 3 bases at V and 2 bases at J; junction bases unmatched: 2. The germline CDR1 and CDR2 sequences are KGHDR and SFDVKD. The CDR3 loop reads CATSDPSGRVTDTQYF. The CDR3 bases are TGTGCCACCAGTGATCCTAGCGGGAGGGTCACAGATACGCAGTATTTT.